This entry lists 26 T cell receptor beta chains sequenced from one sample in a study of blood T cells in healthy people across ages. The authors ran a second PCR of about 6 to 12 cycles using a sample-barcoded 5' primer and a J-beta primer mix. TCRdb itself ran the 5' RACE reads through MiXCR, one entry per CDR3 protein. The sample carries around 670,000 distinct CDR3 sequences, 25% to 30% recorded once. The sequencing input was blood. The receptors originated from a woman of 80 years or more in good health.

In this sample, this clonotype turned up many times. The chain carries TRBV4-2 and TRBJ1-1; the D gene is possibly TRBD1 (6 bases). This CDR3 has 14 residues. Germline CDR1 LGHNA, CDR2 YNFKEQ. The V end was cut by 1 base, the J end by 4 bases, with 10 bases between. The chain's CDR3 is CASSQGRGGTEAFF. CDR3 bases: TGTGCCAGCAGCCAAGGCAGGGGAGGCACTGAAGCTTTCTTT.

The gene calls are TRBV7-3 and TRBJ1-1, with D uncertain. The CDR3 consists of 15 residues. V shed 5 bases and J shed 0 bases, with 13 bases lying between them. Germline V gives CDR1 SGHTA, CDR2 FQGTGA. CDR3 loop: CASSPAGGLNTEAFF. DNA of the CDR3: TGTGCCAGCAGCCCGGCGGGCGGATTGAACACTGAAGCTTTCTTT.

As to this clonotype: At one end, the junction sequence differs from germline, possibly due to a read error. The CDR3 loop reads CANSSTSGGAKDTQYF. CDR3 DNA: TGCGCCAACAGCTCAACTAGCGGGGGGGCGAAAGATACGCAGTATTTT. The rearrangement uses TRBV5-1 and TRBJ2-3, with 13 bases fitting TRBD2. Germline V gene lookup returns CDR1 SGHRS and CDR2 YFSETQ. The CDR3 has 16 amino acids.

The chain uses TRBV20-1 and TRBJ1-2; 8 nucleotides align to TRBD1. Germline trimming cut 0 bases from V and 4 bases from J; bases unmatched to any gene: 7. Germline V gene lookup returns CDR1 DFQATT and CDR2 SNEGSKA (reference sequence). The CDR3 consists of 15 residues. In DNA, the CDR3 is TGCAGTGCTAGAGATCCCCTTACAGGGGGCTATGGCTACACCTTC. As protein: CSARDPLTGGYGYTF.

Comment on this clonotype: Being one base from a much bigger clone, this may be a read error. The rearrangement uses TRBV20-1 and TRBJ2-1; D is unclear. CDR1 and CDR2 (germline): DFQATT, SNEGSKA (reference sequence). V shed 5 bases and J shed 3 bases, with 20 bases lying between them. This CDR3 contains 16 residues. The CDR3, as DNA: TGCAGTGCTTCTACGGGCCGTCAGGCGTTCTACAATGAGCAGTTCTTC. Translating it yields CSASTGRQAFYNEQFF.

This clonotype appeared many times. This chain uses TRBV21-1 with TRBJ2-3; TRBD1 was called by the table and not checked on the DNA. TRBV21-1 is flagged as a pseudogene. The CDR3 has 14 residues. In DNA, the CDR3 is TGTGCCAGCAGCAACCAGACAGGGTCAGATACGCAGTATTTT. Translating gives CASSNQTGSDTQYF.

Points on this clonotype: This may stem from a read error, because a much larger clone lies one nucleotide away. The chain uses TRBV6-5 and TRBJ1-5, with 8 bases identical to TRBD1. The germline V gene encodes CDR1 MNHEY and CDR2 SVGAGI. The CDR3 sequence is 15 residues long. J was trimmed by 10 bases and V by 5 bases; bases with no gene match: 13. The CDR3 sequence is CASSGDRGPRSPQHF. The DNA of the CDR3 is TGTGCCAGCAGTGGAGACAGGGGCCCCCGATCACCCCAGCATTTT.

Only a few counts were recorded for this clonotype. The CDR3 spells CASSRRGQGISPLHF. CDR3 nucleotides: TGTGCCAGCTCTCGGAGAGGACAGGGTATTTCACCCCTCCACTTT. This rearrangement joins TRBV6-2 or TRBV6-3 to TRBJ1-6, with 8 positions matching TRBD1. V lost 8 bases and J lost 9; bases outside the gene matches: 12. The CDR3 consists of 15 residues. Germline V gives CDR1 MNHEY, CDR2 SVGEGT.

This clonotype was observed at least ten times. V is TRBV20-1 and J is TRBJ2-7; the match to TRBD1 covers 7 bases. The CDR3 totals 13 residues. Germline V gene data show CDR1 as DFQATT and CDR2 as SNEGSKA (reference sequence). V shed 3 bases and J 6 bases; nucleotides not matched to a gene: 8. This CDR3 is CSASLTGDSEQYF. CDR3 DNA: TGCAGTGCTAGTTTAACAGGGGACAGCGAGCAGTACTTC.

This clonotype was recorded only once. This sequence may be a read error, since a much larger clone differs from it by one base. The chain has TRBV3-1 and TRBJ1-2; D uncertain. This CDR3 is built from 12 residues. CDR1 and CDR2 from the germline V gene are LGHDT and YNNKEL (reference sequence). Trimming cost V 8 bases and J 7 bases, with 14 bases left between them. CDR3 sequence: CASPQARSGYTF. The CDR3 nucleotides are TGTGCCAGCCCCCAAGCCAGGTCTGGCTACACCTTC. Complete variable domain (other parts from reference TRBV3-1 and TRBJ1-2): DTAVSQTPKYLVTQMGNDKSIKCEQNLGHDTMYWYKQDSKKFLKIMFSYNNKELIINETVPNRFSPKSPDKAHLNLHINSLELGDSAVYFCASPQARSGYTFGSGTRLTVV.

This clonotype was seen once. The chain couples TRBV7-3 to TRBJ2-5; D possibly uses TRBD1 or TRBD2 (5 bases each). V lost 5 bases and J 11 bases, leaving 21 bases between the germline ends. CDR1 SGHTA and CDR2 FQGTGA come from the germline V gene. CDR3 length: 14 residues. For the CDR3, the DNA is TGTGCCAGCAGCCCCGGTTTGAGGGGAAGTGAGCAGTACTTC. Translated, it gives CASSPGLRGSEQYF.

This clonotype was recorded at least ten times. J is TRBJ2-7 and V is TRBV9, with TRBD1 as a possible D gene (7 bases). Trimming left V 3 bases short and J 12 bases short, with 19 bases between. The CDR3 extends over 13 amino acids. Looked up from germline, CDR1 is SGDLS and CDR2 is YYNGEE. CDR3 in amino acids: CASSGPAEGARYF. The CDR3 nucleotides read TGTGCCAGCAGCGGCCCGGCGGAGGGGGCTCGGTACTTC.

There are many counts of this clonotype. The CDR3 sequence is CASSLVGGGATEQFF. CDR3 nucleotides: TGTGCCAGCAGCTTAGTGGGCGGGGGGGCCACTGAGCAGTTCTTC. The V call is TRBV7-3, the J call TRBJ2-1; 9 bases match TRBD2. J gave up 9 bases and V 2 bases, and 8 bases lay outside the gene matches. CDR3 size: 15 residues. The V gene's germline CDR1 is SGHTA and CDR2 FQGTGA.

The rearrangement uses TRBV3-1 and TRBJ1-1; the match to TRBD1 covers 7 bases. The CDR3 is 14 residues long. Losses at the gene ends were 6 bases for V and 2 bases for J; bases not matched to a gene: 6. Germline CDR1 LGHDT, CDR2 YNNKEL (reference sequence). The CDR3 sequence: CASRGGDRNTEAFF. The CDR3 DNA follows: TGTGCCAGCAGAGGGGGGGACAGAAACACTGAAGCTTTCTTT.

There are a few counts of this clonotype. The chain uses TRBV20-1 and TRBJ2-5; tentative D call: TRBD1 (6 bases). The ends were cut back, 5 bases at V and 4 bases at J, with 14 bases in the middle. Germline CDR1 DFQATT, CDR2 SNEGSKA (reference sequence). CDR3 length equals 13 residues. CDR3 residues: CSADRDIRETQYF. For the CDR3, the DNA is TGCAGTGCTGATCGGGACATAAGAGAGACCCAGTACTTC.

This clonotype has ten or more counts. A much larger clone sits a single nucleotide away, making a read error possible. This rearrangement joins TRBV4-3 to TRBJ2-7; the D gene could be TRBD1 or TRBD2 (5 bases each). Germline V CDR1 and CDR2: LGHNA, YSLEER. The CDR3 totals 15 residues. Deletions cut 0 bases from V and 4 bases from J, with 13 bases between. The CDR3 nucleotides are TGCGCCAGCAGCCAAGATATGGGACGAAGGTACGAGCAGTACTTC. As protein: CASSQDMGRRYEQYF.

This clonotype was detected ten times or more. V is TRBV12-3 or TRBV12-4 and J is TRBJ1-6; D is possibly TRBD1 (6 bases). The CDR3 totals 16 residues. Trimming left V 3 bases short and J 5 bases short, with 14 bases between. DNA of the CDR3: TGTGCCAGCAGTTTTAGCGCAGGGGCCAATAATTCACCCCTCCACTTT. Translation gives CASSFSAGANNSPLHF.

Only a few counts were recorded for this clonotype. This may be a read error, as it is one base from a much larger clone. CDR3 in DNA: TGTGCCAGCAGCCCCCGCGAATACGACGGCAATGAGCAGTACTTC. As protein: CASSPREYDGNEQYF. V usage is TRBV7-2 and J usage is TRBJ2-7; unclear D gene. Germline V gives CDR1 SGHTA, CDR2 FQGNSA. This CDR3 contains 15 residues. Trimming took 5 bases from V and 7 from J, leaving 21 bases between them.

This clonotype was observed at least ten times. The rearrangement links TRBV7-3 to TRBJ1-2; D possibly corresponds to TRBD1 (5 bases). V was trimmed by 3 bases and J by 5 bases, leaving 10 bases between them. This CDR3 spans 13 amino acids. The germline CDR1 and CDR2 sequences are SGHTA and FQGTGA. For the CDR3, the DNA is TGTGCCAGCAGCTTCGGGACGGAGTATGGCTACACCTTC. Protein: CASSFGTEYGYTF.

This clonotype was found many times. The chain recombines TRBV7-9 with TRBJ2-5, with no clear D. Germline V gene lookup returns CDR1 SEHNR and CDR2 FQNEAQ (reference sequence). With 6 bases removed from V and 1 base from J, the gap between germline ends came to 12 bases. There are 14 residues in the CDR3. The CDR3 sequence: CASSSRASQETQYF. The DNA for the CDR3 is TGTGCCAGCAGTTCTCGGGCTAGCCAAGAGACCCAGTACTTC.

As DNA, the CDR3 is TGTGCCAGTAGTCGGGAGGCGGACTACGAGCAGTACTTC. Translated, it gives CASSREADYEQYF. The chain couples TRBV19 to TRBJ2-5, with TRBD2 matching over 7 bases. The DNA end is more similar to TRBJ2-7, so the J call may be wrong. Germline CDR1 and CDR2: LNHDA and SQIVND (reference sequence). The CDR3 covers 13 residues.

The sample holds a few counts of this clonotype. V usage is TRBV7-2 and J usage is TRBJ1-5, with D hard to call. Per germline, CDR1 SGHTA and CDR2 FQGNSA. Trimming removed 5 bases at V and 4 bases at J, with 12 bases between. The CDR3 spans 14 residues. For the CDR3, the DNA is TGTGCCAGCAGCCCCGATGGGTGGAATCAGCCCCAGCATTTT. This gives the protein CASSPDGWNQPQHF.

Notes on this clonotype: This may arise from a read error, as a much more abundant clone is one base away. This chain connects TRBV6-6 to TRBJ1-1; D is unresolved. CDR3 length equals 14 residues. V lost 10 bases and J 2 bases, leaving 17 bases between the germline ends. Germline assignment: CDR1 MNHNY and CDR2 SVGAGI (reference sequence). The CDR3 protein is CATVRAEGNTEAFF. In DNA, the CDR3 is TGTGCCACCGTGAGGGCAGAGGGCAACACTGAAGCTTTCTTT.

A remark on this clonotype: One base away lies a much larger clone, so this may be a sequencing read error. The chain is built from TRBV20-1 and TRBJ2-2, with D perhaps matching TRBD1 (6 bases). The CDR3 length is 13 residues. In germline, CDR1 is DFQATT, CDR2 SNEGSKA (reference sequence). The CDR3 region is CSASQGHTGDLFF. Here the CDR3 DNA reads TGCAGTGCTAGCCAGGGGCACACCGGGGATCTGTTTTTT.

This clonotype was found many times. The chain uses TRBV5-4 and TRBJ2-1; 8 nucleotides match TRBD1. The germline gives CDR1 SGHNT, CDR2 YYREEE (reference sequence). The ends lost 4 bases at V and 4 bases at J; junction bases unmatched: 7. The CDR3 has 15 amino acids. CDR3 DNA sequence: TGTGCCAGCAGCCAGGGGGCAGGGGAATACAATGAGCAGTTCTTC. Its protein is CASSQGAGEYNEQFF. Variable domain in full (rest from reference TRBV5-4 and TRBJ2-1): ETGVTQSPTHLIKTRGQQVTLRCSSQSGHNTVSWYQQALGQGPQFIFQYYREEENGRGNFPPRFSGLQFPNYSSELNVNALELDDSALYLCASSQGAGEYNEQFFGPGTRLTVL.

Written as DNA, the CDR3 is TGTGCCAGTAGCACCACAGGGGCCAGCAATCAGCCCCAGCATTTT. It is translated as CASSTTGASNQPQHF. This chain links TRBV19 with TRBJ1-5; the match to TRBD1 covers 7 bases. This CDR3 is 15 amino acids long. CDR1 and CDR2 from the germline V gene are LNHDA and SQIVND (reference sequence). The V and J ends lost 6 bases and 1 base, in that order; junction bases with no gene match: 6.